One and the same sample provided the 18 T cell receptor beta chains below, sequenced in a study of blood T cells in healthy people across ages (dated by TCRdb to the mid-2010s). The receptor library was made with 5' RACE. Sequencing was carried out with an Illumina HiSeq 2500. A second PCR of about 7 to 12 cycles was performed with a sample-barcoded 5' primer and a J-beta primer mix. TCRdb took the public reads, trimmed them with fastp at Q25, ran MiXCR for clone calling and kept in-frame beta chains. Every CDR3 protein is listed once, alongside the most common genes and DNA of its rows. The table for this sample lists roughly 800,000 distinct CDR3 sequences; roughly 25% of them were counted only once. The leading ten clones occupy approximately 3.7% of the sample. This sample was also put to use in a study of T cells of mothers and their children.

Input material: blood. The receptor set was obtained from a boy between 10 and 17 years old in good health.

This clonotype was picked up a small number of times. This chain connects TRBV9 to TRBJ1-4; the match to TRBD1 covers 10 bases. From germline, CDR1 is SGDLS and CDR2 YYNGEE. CDR3 length equals 15 residues. Germline trimming cut 0 bases from V and 6 bases from J; bases unmatched to any gene: 2. The CDR3 loop reads CASSVEGTGDEKLFF. In DNA form, the CDR3 reads TGTGCCAGCAGCGTAGAAGGGACAGGGGATGAAAAACTGTTTTTT.

V usage is TRBV12-3 or TRBV12-4 and J usage is TRBJ2-5; 7 bases agree with TRBD2. J lost 4 bases, V lost 4 bases, and 9 bases had no gene match. This CDR3 spans 15 amino acids. The CDR3 coding sequence is TGTGCCAGCAGTTCGGCGGGGGTATACCTAGAGACCCAGTACTTC. This translates into CASSSAGVYLETQYF.

This clonotype has more than one count but fewer than ten. This chain joins TRBV7-6 and TRBJ2-1; TRBD2 matches at 14 bases. The junction had 19 bases not matched to a gene; V was cut back by 5 bases and J by 1 base. The germline V gene encodes CDR1 SGHVS and CDR2 FNYEAQ. This CDR3 is 22 amino acids long. The DNA for the CDR3 is TGTGCCAGCAGCCCCCACTGGTCTCCCGGGACTAGCGGGAGTGGTTCCTACAATGAGCAGTTCTTC. It encodes CASSPHWSPGTSGSGSYNEQFF. The entire variable domain, with the rest obtained from reference TRBV7-6 and TRBJ2-1, is as follows: GAGVSQSPRYKVTKRGQDVALRCDPISGHVSLYWYRQALGQGPEFLTYFNYEAQQDKSGLPNDRFSAERPEGSISTLTIQRTEQRDSAMYRCASSPHWSPGTSGSGSYNEQFFGPGTRLTVL.

The rearrangement joins TRBV5-1 to TRBJ2-7, with a weak D call TRBD2 (5 bases). This CDR3 region has 15 residues. Germline values: CDR1 SGHRS, CDR2 YFSETQ. V lost 0 bases, J lost 1 base, and 11 bases lay in between. The CDR3 DNA reads as TGCGCCAGCAGCTTGGGAGGGATAGGTTCCTACGAGCAGTACTTC. The encoded protein is CASSLGGIGSYEQYF.

The V call is TRBV12-3 or TRBV12-4, the J call TRBJ1-2; 8 positions match TRBD1. CDR3 length: 16 amino acids. Trimming cost V 7 bases and J 8 bases; bases outside gene matches: 18. CDR3 sequence (DNA): TGTGCCAGCACCAGGACAGGGTTTGAACGCCTCTGGGGCTACACCTTC. Amino acids: CASTRTGFERLWGYTF.

The V gene is TRBV5-5, the J gene TRBJ2-2; D is possibly TRBD1 or TRBD2 (6 bases each). Deletions cut 9 bases from V and 10 bases from J, with 19 bases between. From germline, CDR1 is SGHKS and CDR2 YYEKEE (reference sequence). This CDR3 spans 13 amino acids. The CDR3 here is CATKKFGGLELFF. The CDR3 DNA reads as TGTGCCACGAAGAAGTTCGGGGGCTTGGAGCTGTTTTTT.

This clonotype was counted only a few times. The chain couples TRBV28 to TRBJ2-5, with a possible D match to TRBD1 (5 bases). The V and J ends lost 5 bases and 1 base respectively, with 20 bases between them. The CDR3 sequence is 17 residues long. Germline lookup yields CDR1 MDHEN and CDR2 SYDVKM. The CDR3 sequence is CASSPEGAINFQETQYF. As DNA, the CDR3 is TGTGCCAGCAGTCCGGAAGGGGCGATCAACTTCCAAGAGACCCAGTACTTC.

The chain has TRBV15 and TRBJ2-7, with 7 bases identical to TRBD1. CDR1 LNHNV and CDR2 YYDKDF come from the germline V gene (reference sequence). Unmatched junction bases numbered 6, after V lost 6 bases and J lost 1 base. The CDR3 loop spans 14 amino acids. The CDR3 reads CATSVPGGSYEQYF. In DNA, the CDR3 is TGTGCCACCAGTGTTCCAGGGGGATCCTACGAGCAGTACTTC. Full variable domain (missing parts from reference TRBV15 and TRBJ2-7): DAMVIQNPRYQVTQFGKPVTLSCSQTLNHNVMYWYQQKSSQAPKLLFHYYDKDFNNEADTPDNFQSRRPNTSFCFLDIRSPGLGDTAMYLCATSVPGGSYEQYFGPGTRLTVT.

This clonotype was recorded a few times. The rearrangement joins TRBV28 to TRBJ1-2; no firm D call. The CDR3 length is 15 residues. Trimming removed 3 bases at V and 4 bases at J, with 15 bases between. Per the germline V gene, CDR1 is MDHEN and CDR2 is SYDVKM. CDR3 protein: CASSFPGGTSYGYTF. CDR3 sequence (DNA): TGTGCCAGCAGTTTTCCTGGAGGTACTTCCTATGGCTACACCTTC.

This sequence joins TRBV6-2 or TRBV6-3 and TRBJ2-5, with TRBD1 identical over 8 bases. V shed 8 bases and J 4 bases; nucleotides not matched to a gene: 9. This CDR3 is built from 14 residues. Per germline, CDR1 MNHEY and CDR2 SVGEGT. The CDR3 protein is CASGRTGTGETQYF. The CDR3 coding sequence is TGTGCCAGCGGAAGGACAGGGACGGGAGAGACCCAGTACTTC.

There are a few counts of this clonotype. This sequence joins TRBV5-4 and TRBJ2-6; possibly TRBD2 for D (6 bases). The CDR3 covers 15 residues. CDR1 and CDR2 (germline): SGHNT, YYREEE (reference sequence). Trimming left V 2 bases short and J 2 bases short, with 8 bases between. CDR3 region: CASSFWGAGANVLTF. CDR3 bases: TGTGCCAGCAGCTTCTGGGGGGCTGGGGCCAACGTCCTGACTTTC.

The chain is built from TRBV27 and TRBJ2-1, with 9 bases identical to TRBD2. Trimming removed 5 bases from V and 4 bases from J; junction bases left unmatched: 9. The CDR3 covers 16 residues. Germline-derived CDR1 and CDR2 are MNHEY and SMNVEV (reference sequence). The CDR3 nucleotides read TGTGCCAGCAGTCGATACGGACTAGCGTCTTACAATGAGCAGTTCTTC. Its protein product is CASSRYGLASYNEQFF.

In nucleotides, the CDR3 is TGTGCCAGCTCAACTAGCGGGGACGAGCAGTACTTC. It encodes CASSTSGDEQYF. V is TRBV18 and J is TRBJ2-7; 10 positions agree with TRBD2. Unmatched junction bases numbered 0, after V lost 5 bases and J lost 5 bases. Germline V lookup: CDR1 KGHSH, CDR2 LQKENI. CDR3 length: 12 residues. The full variable domain, completed using reference TRBV18 and TRBJ2-7, is NAGVMQNPRHLVRRRGQEARLRCSPMKGHSHVYWYRQLPEEGLKFMVYLQKENIIDESGMPKERFSAEFPKEGPSILRIQQVVRGDSAAYFCASSTSGDEQYFGPGTRLTVT.

The chain carries TRBV28 and TRBJ2-3; D is unclear. Germline V gives CDR1 MDHEN, CDR2 SYDVKM. V dropped 8 bases and J dropped 4 bases, with 10 bases sitting between them. This CDR3 spans 12 amino acids. The CDR3 is CASAIPADTQYF. The CDR3 DNA follows: TGTGCCAGCGCCATTCCCGCAGATACGCAGTATTTT.

This clonotype showed up just a few times. The V and J genes are TRBV7-2 and TRBJ2-3; a possible D gene is TRBD2 (6 bases). This CDR3 is built from 14 residues. Germline values: CDR1 SGHTA, CDR2 FQGNSA. The ends were cut back, 1 base at V and 4 bases at J, with 9 bases in the middle. The CDR3 DNA sequence: TGTGCCAGCAGCTTAGTTGCGGGACCAGATACGCAGTATTTT. Translation gives CASSLVAGPDTQYF.

The gene calls are TRBV7-3 and TRBJ2-4; TRBD2 is a possible D gene (5 bases). Germline-derived CDR1 and CDR2 are SGHTA and FQGTGA. With 2 bases removed from V and 4 bases from J, the gap between germline ends came to 6 bases. This CDR3 has 13 amino acids. The CDR3 region is CASSLEGKNIQYF. CDR3 DNA: TGTGCCAGCAGCTTAGAGGGTAAAAACATTCAGTACTTC.

This clonotype was seen a handful of times. The V gene is TRBV19, the J gene TRBJ2-5; 8 nucleotides agree with TRBD1. The CDR3 is made up of 17 amino acids. After removal of 5 bases from V and 0 bases from J, the junction contained 11 bases not matched to a gene. Germline V gives CDR1 LNHDA, CDR2 SQIVND (reference sequence). The CDR3 DNA reads as TGTGCCAGTAGTCGACCTACGGACAGGGCCTACCAAGAGACCCAGTACTTC. It yields the protein CASSRPTDRAYQETQYF.

The chain has TRBV7-9 and TRBJ1-1, with 9 positions matching TRBD1. Germline V gives CDR1 SEHNR, CDR2 FQNEAQ (reference sequence). The CDR3 loop spans 15 amino acids. V shed 6 bases, J shed 0 bases, and the junction held 5 bases outside the gene matches. The CDR3 spells CASRAGQGMNTEAFF. DNA for the CDR3: TGTGCCAGCAGAGCAGGACAGGGGATGAACACTGAAGCTTTCTTT.